This T cell receptor beta chain was observed in a study of beta chain features in type 1 diabetes. As regards this clone: Its antigen is not identified.

Study outcomes and limitations: Across all four CD4+ subsets, people with type 1 diabetes showed modestly shorter TCRB CDR3s. Comparison showed that naive, central memory and Treg TCRB repertoires appeared more similar among patients than among healthy donors.

The V end was cut by 3 bases, the J end by 2 bases, with 10 bases between. The CDR3 is 14 residues long. From germline, CDR1 is MNHEY and CDR2 SMNVEV (reference sequence). The entirety of the isolated RNA underwent reverse transcription, so expressed TCRB transcripts were sequenced. The repertoire was sequenced with immunoSEQ multiplex PCR; TCRdb's copy has only in-frame clones and lacks some. The table includes 350,000 to 400,000 clones, roughly 16% detected once. The receptor was derived from a woman in her late teens or twenties in good health. The sequenced material came from naive CD4+ T cells from blood. This chain links TRBV27 with TRBJ2-5, with TRBD1 as a possible D gene (6 bases). CDR3 DNA: TGTGCCAGCAGTTTTGTGGGGGCACAAGAGACCCAGTACTTC. This sequence encodes CASSFVGAQETQYF.